These T cell receptor beta chains were read from a single sample in a study of CD8 T cells in ankylosing spondylitis. One entry per CDR3 protein, called by TCRdb with MiXCR from the 5' RACE reads. The data contain around 140,000 distinct CDR3 sequences, approximately 17% of them singletons. The sequencing sample was made of blood, either unsorted or a sorted T cell fraction (not recorded which). All receptors come from a male donor with ankylosing spondylitis. Each CDR3 is given with its conserved first and last residue. A D gene is named only where the DNA matches it firmly.

>-|TRBV6-1|TRBJ1-4
CASSTLPRLNEKLFF
>-|TRBV2|TRBJ1-5
CASSHLFLGPSNQPQHF
>-|TRBV12-3/TRBV12-4|TRBJ1-3
CASTPFGYSGNTIYF
>-|TRBV7-9|TRBJ1-1
CASSFSPRQTNTEAFF
>TRBD1|TRBV7-9|TRBJ2-7
CASSLAEQGAYEQYF
>-|TRBV20-1|TRBJ2-7
CSARRDIRRAPYEQYF
>-|TRBV24-1|TRBJ1-5
CATRNPRDNQPQHF
>TRBD2|TRBV20-1|TRBJ2-3
CSASKGLLAGGDTQYF
>-|TRBV12-3/TRBV12-4|TRBJ2-2
CASSNPGELFF
>TRBD1|TRBV7-9|TRBJ2-5
CASSWGQIETQYF
>TRBD1|TRBV28|TRBJ2-1
CASSLAVGTGVLEQFF
>-|TRBV12-5|TRBJ2-2
CASGLGDLGLGDTGELFF
>-|TRBV7-9|TRBJ2-1
CASSLVDYQDEQFF
>-|TRBV2|TRBJ1-4
CASSEGLADRLVKLFF
>-|TRBV29-1|TRBJ2-4
CSVVVGRDENIQYF
>-|TRBV14|TRBJ1-2
CASSPQGANYGYTF
>-|TRBV7-6|TRBJ1-3
CASSLDHSSGNTIYF
>-|TRBV12-3/TRBV12-4|TRBJ2-7
CASSPRQDSGEQYF
>TRBD2|TRBV2|TRBJ2-1
CASSAASGSNHEQFF
>-|TRBV4-2|TRBJ2-5
CASSQDWRGGETQYF
>-|TRBV27|TRBJ2-3
CASPPGTTYTDTQYF
>-|TRBV7-9|TRBJ1-4
CASSLASMRDEKLFF
>TRBD2|TRBV7-9|TRBJ2-1
CASSFSAGYNEQFF
>TRBD2|TRBV4-1|TRBJ2-1
CASSQDPGLAGVEQFF
>TRBD2|TRBV25-1|TRBJ2-1
CASSPVEGRPSGRATWSYNEQFF
>-|TRBV12-3/TRBV12-4|TRBJ2-1
CASSTTSSSYNEQFF
>-|TRBV6-1|TRBJ2-1
CASRINPGASRYNEQFF
>-|TRBV6-1|TRBJ1-2
CASSYQEGGEGNGYTF
>-|TRBV28|TRBJ2-5
CASSTLPRDQETQYF
>-|TRBV2|TRBJ2-7
CASINGNEQYF
>TRBD1|TRBV4-1|TRBJ1-5
CASSHVGQGYSNQPQHF
>-|TRBV27|TRBJ1-1
CASSLMGEAFF
>TRBD2|TRBV10-3|TRBJ2-1
CAISRTSGGPRNEQFF
>-|TRBV5-6|TRBJ2-2
CASSPAGVAGELFF
>-|TRBV28|TRBJ2-3
CASSFQDPWETITDTQYF
>-|TRBV7-6|TRBJ2-3
CASSLWSGQYF
>TRBD1|TRBV6-5|TRBJ1-6
CASSYEGAGITLHF
>-|TRBV10-3|TRBJ1-2
CAISIDRNYGYTF
>-|TRBV28|TRBJ2-3
CASSPPPGPSTDTQYF
>-|TRBV9|TRBJ2-5
CASSLGGSQETQYF
>TRBD2|TRBV2|TRBJ2-1
CASTINSDGTKSYNEQFF
>TRBD1|TRBV7-9|TRBJ1-2
CASSRGQGNYGYTF
>TRBD2|TRBV3-1|TRBJ2-5
CASSQVGLAEETQYF
>-|TRBV10-3|TRBJ2-3
CAISEPGSDTQYF
>-|TRBV12-3/TRBV12-4|TRBJ2-4
CASSLGRSGLAKNIQYF
>-|TRBV12-5|TRBJ2-1
CASAREFYNEQFF
>-|TRBV7-3|TRBJ1-5
CASSSWAGQPQHF
>-|TRBV7-2|TRBJ1-2
CASSIGTESVGYTF
>TRBD2|TRBV9|TRBJ2-5
CASSGREGKETQYF